The 12 T cell receptor beta chains in this list originate from one sample, sequenced in a study of CD8 T cells in ankylosing spondylitis. TCRdb reanalysed the 5' RACE reads using MiXCR and keeps one entry per CDR3 protein. Of 25,000 to 40,000 distinct CDR3 sequences detected, 6.5% to 9% appear once; the ten largest clones hold approximately 10%. Sequenced sample: blood, either unsorted or a sorted T cell fraction (not recorded which). Every receptor here comes from a male donor with ankylosing spondylitis or in good health (not recorded which).

V and J are TRBV3-1 and TRBJ2-2; D is possibly TRBD2 (6 bases). This CDR3 contains 14 residues. Germline V gives CDR1 LGHDT, CDR2 YNNKEL (reference sequence). The ends were cut back, 3 bases at V and 2 bases at J, with 7 bases in the middle. Written as DNA, the CDR3 is TGTGCCAGCAGCCACGGACTAAACACCGGGGAGCTGTTTTTT. The encoded protein is CASSHGLNTGELFF.

This clonotype is deemed medium-sized (0.01 to 0.1%). This sequence joins TRBV5-1 and TRBJ2-1, with 8 nucleotides matching TRBD2. The CDR3 has 16 residues. Trimming cost V 0 bases and J 7 bases; bases outside gene matches: 9. Germline CDR1 reads SGHRS; CDR2 reads YFSETQ. The chain's CDR3 is CASSLGLREGRNEQFF. CDR3 nucleotide sequence: TGCGCCAGCAGCTTGGGCCTCCGGGAGGGGCGGAATGAGCAGTTCTTC.

This clonotype was seen ten or more times. V gene TRBV12-3 or TRBV12-4 combines with J gene TRBJ1-2; 12 nucleotides line up with TRBD1. There are 18 residues in the CDR3. Unmatched junction bases numbered 14, after V lost 5 bases and J lost 4 bases. The CDR3 spells CASSPTGTGGRESYGYTF. CDR3 nucleotide sequence: TGTGCCAGCAGTCCTACCGGGACAGGGGGCCGTGAGAGCTATGGCTACACCTTC.

Remarks on this clonotype: One end of the junction varies from germline; a read error may be responsible. The chain recombines TRBV29-1 with TRBJ1-2; D possibly corresponds to TRBD1 (5 bases). The length of the CDR3 is 13 residues. Germline V gene lookup returns CDR1 SQVTM and CDR2 ANQGSEA. The CDR3 DNA reads as TGCAGCGTAGTTGAGGGTTGGGGCTATGACTACACCTTC. Its protein is CSVVEGWGYDYTF.

The rearrangement uses TRBV12-3 or TRBV12-4 and TRBJ2-7, with D uncertain. The ends were cut back, 1 base at V and 2 bases at J, with 9 bases in the middle. CDR3 length equals 14 residues. The CDR3 loop is CASSLEAGAYEQYF. The CDR3 DNA reads as TGTGCCAGCAGTTTAGAGGCAGGAGCCTACGAGCAGTACTTC.

In this sample, this clonotype turned up a few times. The chain employs TRBV18 and TRBJ2-3, with a weak D call TRBD2 (5 bases). The length of the CDR3 is 17 residues. V lost 0 bases, J lost 5 bases, and 18 bases lay in between. Looked up from germline, CDR1 is KGHSH and CDR2 is LQKENI. The CDR3 DNA is TGTGCCAGCTCACCACCGCAGCGGAGCCGACCATTAGATACGCAGTATTTT. Translation gives CASSPPQRSRPLDTQYF. The entire variable domain, with the rest obtained from reference TRBV18 and TRBJ2-3, is as follows: NAGVMQNPRHLVRRRGQEARLRCSPMKGHSHVYWYRQLPEEGLKFMVYLQKENIIDESGMPKERFSAEFPKEGPSILRIQQVVRGDSAAYFCASSPPQRSRPLDTQYFGPGTRLTVL.

This clonotype showed up many times. This chain uses TRBV12-3 or TRBV12-4 with TRBJ2-7; D gene unclear. The CDR3 length is 17 residues. Between the trimmed V and J ends, which lost 4 bases and 4 bases, there was a span of 23 bases. The CDR3 DNA is TGTGCCAGCAGTTCCCTCTTTGGCGGAGTCGATGTGTACGAGCAGTACTTC. Protein: CASSSLFGGVDVYEQYF.

This clonotype was observed at least ten times. The V gene is TRBV14, the J gene TRBJ2-7; D is ambiguous. The CDR3 contains 14 residues. Germline lookup yields CDR1 SGHDN and CDR2 FVKESK. V shed 0 bases and J shed 0 bases, with 6 bases lying between them. The CDR3 region is CASSQDQVSYEQYF. As DNA, the CDR3 is TGTGCCAGCAGCCAAGACCAGGTCTCCTACGAGCAGTACTTC.

The genes are TRBV7-6 and TRBJ2-6, with D unresolved. The CDR3 is made up of 15 amino acids. Germline lookup yields CDR1 SGHVS and CDR2 FNYEAQ. V was pared by 4 bases and J by 0 bases, with 7 bases between. The CDR3, as DNA: TGTGCCAGCAGCTCCGATCCCTCTGGGGCCAACGTCCTGACTTTC. As protein: CASSSDPSGANVLTF.

The rearrangement joins TRBV7-3 to TRBJ2-1, with 7 bases identical to TRBD2. The trim removed 5 bases at V and 6 bases at J, leaving 10 bases unmatched. In germline, CDR1 is SGHTA, CDR2 FQGTGA. CDR3 length: 15 amino acids. The CDR3 DNA follows: TGTGCCAGCAGCCTGCGCCTAGCGGAAATCAATGAGCAGTTCTTC. Protein product: CASSLRLAEINEQFF.

Many counts were recorded for this clonotype. The V gene is TRBV18, the J gene TRBJ2-1; D is unresolved. Germline V gene lookup returns CDR1 KGHSH and CDR2 LQKENI. The V and J ends lost 0 bases and 5 bases respectively, with 14 bases between them. The CDR3 has 16 amino acids. The CDR3 DNA reads as TGTGCCAGCTCACCACCGGTGGTAGCTATTGACAATGAGCAGTTCTTC. Its protein is CASSPPVVAIDNEQFF.

Many counts were recorded for this clonotype. The chain carries TRBV20-1 and TRBJ2-1; D gene uncertain. Germline CDR1 DFQATT, CDR2 SNEGSKA (reference sequence). The CDR3 extends over 15 amino acids. Trimming shortened V by 1 base and J by 4 bases, and 14 bases separated the two germline ends. The CDR3 loop reads CSARGLSESYNEQFF. The CDR3 DNA sequence: TGCAGTGCTAGAGGTCTGTCAGAATCTTACAATGAGCAGTTCTTC.